The 23 T cell receptor beta chains below were found in one sample sequenced in a study of lung T cells in sarcoidosis with Löfgren's syndrome (dated by TCRdb to the late 2010s). This sample was sequenced with an Illumina MiSeq. TCRdb itself trimmed the public reads at Q25 with fastp, ran MiXCR and retained productive beta chains. Rows are combined by CDR3 protein, so each entry shows the most common genes and DNA. The sample yields about 63,000 distinct CDR3 sequences; approximately 21% were counted once. The ten biggest clones cover less than 2.5% of the sample. Material: CD4+ T cells from PBMCs. The receptors here all came from a human donor with sarcoidosis (Löfgren's syndrome or another form), or a control subject (not recorded which).

About this clonotype itself: This could be a read error, since a much larger clone is one nucleotide away. The chain recombines TRBV12-3 or TRBV12-4 with TRBJ1-1, with D uncertain. V lost 3 bases and J lost 3, with 14 bases in between. This CDR3 spans 15 amino acids. Here the CDR3 reads CASSFWTDSDTEAFF. The CDR3 DNA reads as TGTGCCAGCAGTTTTTGGACGGATTCGGACACTGAAGCTTTCTTT.

This clonotype was recorded many times. This chain uses TRBV24-1 with TRBJ2-1, with D uncertain. Looked up from germline, CDR1 is KGHDR and CDR2 is SFDVKD. The CDR3 totals 11 residues. Trimming took off 1 base at V and 6 bases at J, with 0 bases between the two ends. CDR3: CATSDFNEQFF. The CDR3, as DNA: TGTGCCACCAGTGATTTCAATGAGCAGTTCTTC.

This clonotype was detected many times. V gene TRBV7-2 combines with J gene TRBJ2-5, with 7 bases matching TRBD1. After removal of 5 bases from V and 5 bases from J, the junction contained 5 bases not matched to a gene. The germline V gene has CDR1 SGHTA and CDR2 FQGNSA. The CDR3 is made up of 13 amino acids. This chain's CDR3 is CASSGGQRETQYF. In DNA form, the CDR3 reads TGTGCCAGCAGCGGGGGACAGAGGGAGACCCAGTACTTC. Together with reference TRBV7-2 and TRBJ2-5, the CDR3 gives the full variable domain: GAGVSQSPSNKVTEKGKDVELRCDPISGHTALYWYRQSLGQGLEFLIYFQGNSAPDKSGLPSDRFSAERTGGSVSTLTIQRTQQEDSAVYLCASSGGQRETQYFGPGTRLLVL.

This clonotype showed up just a few times. The genes are TRBV7-2 and TRBJ2-7; D is undetermined. Germline CDR1 reads SGHTA; CDR2 reads FQGNSA. V was pared by 5 bases and J by 9 bases, with 11 bases between. The CDR3 extends over 11 amino acids. CDR3 nucleotides: TGTGCCAGCAGCGCAACATCCGGGCAGTACTTC. This encodes CASSATSGQYF.

The chain recombines TRBV12-3 or TRBV12-4 with TRBJ1-2; D is unclear. V was clipped by 7 bases and J by 6 bases, with 9 bases between them. The CDR3 length is 11 residues. CDR3 coding DNA: TGTGCCAGCACTTCTTCACATGGCTACACCTTC. Translation gives CASTSSHGYTF.

This clonotype was observed at least ten times. This chain uses TRBV6-1 with TRBJ2-5, with 7 bases matching TRBD2. V lost 5 bases to trimming and J lost 4 bases; unmatched junction nucleotides: 7. The germline gives CDR1 MNHNS, CDR2 SASEGT. This CDR3 has 14 amino acids. CDR3 residues: CASSPRTSGETQYF. Here the CDR3 DNA reads TGTGCCAGCAGTCCCCGGACTAGTGGAGAGACCCAGTACTTC.

This clonotype has just one count. This sequence may be a read error, since a much larger clone differs from it by one base. The chain couples TRBV20-1 to TRBJ1-5; D not certain. V shed 4 bases and J shed 4 bases, with 14 bases lying between them. Germline CDR1 and CDR2: DFQATT and SNEGSKA (reference sequence). This CDR3 has 14 amino acids. In nucleotides, the CDR3 is TGCAGTGCTAATATACGGGGAGGGAATCAGCCCCAGCATTTT. This codes for CSANIRGGNQPQHF.

This clonotype appeared many times. The chain recombines TRBV28 with TRBJ2-5; D is perhaps TRBD1 or TRBD2 (6 bases each). CDR1 is MDHEN, CDR2 SYDVKM, per germline. The CDR3 contains 14 residues. The ends were cut back, 6 bases at V and 1 base at J, with 12 bases in the middle. CDR3 loop: CASSPGGPQETQYF. CDR3 DNA sequence: TGTGCCAGCAGCCCCGGGGGCCCCCAAGAGACCCAGTACTTC.

This clonotype was recorded many times. The V gene is TRBV6-1, the J gene TRBJ1-1; D remains unclear. Trimming removed 7 bases at V and 0 bases at J, with 9 bases between. The germline CDR1 and CDR2 sequences are MNHNS and SASEGT. The CDR3 totals 13 residues. CDR3: CASTKEMNTEAFF. For the CDR3, the DNA is TGTGCCAGCACCAAAGAGATGAACACTGAAGCTTTCTTT.

The chain is built from TRBV5-1 and TRBJ1-2; D might be TRBD1 (5 bases). The V end lost 5 bases, the J end lost 4 bases, and 18 bases lay between the germline ends. Germline assignment: CDR1 SGHRS and CDR2 YFSETQ. The CDR3 consists of 15 residues. DNA of the CDR3: TGCGCCAGCAGGTCCCCGGGACGGGATTTCTATGGCTACACCTTC. Translated, it gives CASRSPGRDFYGYTF.

This chain connects TRBV2 to TRBJ2-1; possibly TRBD2 for D (5 bases). The CDR3 length is 16 residues. CDR1 SNHLY and CDR2 FYNNEI come from the germline V gene. V was clipped by 0 bases and J by 10 bases, with 19 bases between them. The CDR3 loop is CASSEADELRSGEQFF. The CDR3 coding sequence is TGTGCCAGCAGTGAAGCGGATGAACTCCGGAGCGGCGAGCAGTTCTTC.

This clonotype ranks as medium-sized. The chain combines TRBV7-2 with TRBJ1-1, with D tentatively TRBD1 (5 bases). CDR3 length: 16 amino acids. The germline V gene has CDR1 SGHTA and CDR2 FQGNSA. Trimming stripped 1 base from V and 0 bases from J, with 12 bases between. The CDR3 reads CASSLGPADMNTEAFF. CDR3 in DNA: TGTGCCAGCAGCTTAGGCCCGGCGGACATGAACACTGAAGCTTTCTTT.

By its share, this clonotype is medium-sized. The chain uses TRBV6-2 or TRBV6-3 and TRBJ1-4, with 7 bases matching TRBD1. The CDR3 is 20 residues long. V dropped 0 bases and J dropped 8; count of bases not matched to a gene: 21. Germline V gene sequence: CDR1 MNHEY, CDR2 SVGEGT. CDR3 loop: CASSYSNIELQGSLREKLFF. The CDR3 bases are TGTGCCAGCAGTTACTCGAATATCGAGTTACAGGGGAGTCTACGCGAAAAACTGTTTTTT.

The table lists this clonotype with many counts. The chain couples TRBV15 to TRBJ1-1; the D is unclear. CDR1 LNHNV and CDR2 YYDKDF come from the germline V gene (reference sequence). The CDR3 extends over 15 amino acids. V dropped 3 bases and J dropped 0 bases, with 11 bases sitting between them. In DNA, the CDR3 is TGTGCCACCAGCAGGCCCCACGGCATGAACACTGAAGCTTTCTTT. Translated, it gives CATSRPHGMNTEAFF.

There are a few counts of this clonotype. The chain employs TRBV2 and TRBJ1-2; D gene unclear. The CDR3 loop spans 11 amino acids. From germline, CDR1 is SNHLY and CDR2 FYNNEI. The V and J ends lost 8 bases and 4 bases respectively, with 8 bases between them. The CDR3 nucleotides are TGTGCCAGCGATCGGCGCTATGGCTACACCTTC. This encodes CASDRRYGYTF.

The CDR3 nucleotides are TGTGCCAGCAGCAAGCGGTCGGGCCTTGTTAGCACAGATACGCAGTATTTT. Translated, it gives CASSKRSGLVSTDTQYF. The chain recombines TRBV7-2 with TRBJ2-3, with D possibly TRBD2 on 5 matching bases. The CDR3 totals 17 residues. Germline V gene sequence: CDR1 SGHTA, CDR2 FQGNSA. V lost 5 bases, J lost 0 bases, and 18 bases lay in between.

This clonotype was detected ten times or more. This chain joins TRBV6-1 and TRBJ1-6; D ambiguous. Deletions cut 6 bases from V and 0 bases from J, with 9 bases between. The length of the CDR3 is 15 residues. The germline V gene has CDR1 MNHNS and CDR2 SASEGT. CDR3 nucleotide sequence: TGTGCCAGCAGGGGAGAGACCTCCTATAATTCACCCCTCCACTTT. It specifies CASRGETSYNSPLHF.

The table lists this clonotype with many counts. The chain links TRBV6-6 to TRBJ1-5, with D uncertain. This CDR3 spans 15 amino acids. V was trimmed by 0 bases and J by 4 bases, leaving 10 bases between them. The V gene's germline CDR1 is MNHNY and CDR2 SVGAGI (reference sequence). The CDR3 DNA reads as TGTGCCAGCAGTTACTCGAAACAGTCAAATCAGCCCCAGCATTTT. Its translation: CASSYSKQSNQPQHF.

A few counts support this clonotype. The J gene is TRBJ1-5, the V gene TRBV19, with D possibly TRBD1 on 5 matching bases. With 6 bases removed from V and 0 bases from J, the gap between germline ends came to 12 bases. CDR3 length equals 15 residues. Germline values: CDR1 LNHDA, CDR2 SQIVND (reference sequence). Written as DNA, the CDR3 is TGTGCCAGTAGGACAGTTTATTATAGCAATCAGCCCCAGCATTTT. It translates to CASRTVYYSNQPQHF.

Regarding this clonotype: With a much larger clone just one base away, this may be a read error. V usage is TRBV20-1 and J usage is TRBJ2-1; D remains ambiguous. CDR3 length: 14 amino acids. Germline-derived CDR1 and CDR2 are DFQATT and SNEGSKA (reference sequence). V gave up 5 bases and J gave up 2 bases, with 13 bases separating them. The chain's CDR3 is CSAGKWTAYNEQFF. The CDR3 DNA follows: TGCAGTGCTGGAAAATGGACCGCCTACAATGAGCAGTTCTTC.

This clonotype was seen ten or more times. This chain uses TRBV15 with TRBJ2-1, with 11 bases that match TRBD2. Germline V gene data show CDR1 as LNHNV and CDR2 as YYDKDF (reference sequence). This CDR3 comprises 17 residues. Trimming at V came to 0 bases and at J to 7 bases, leaving 8 bases not matched to a gene. CDR3 in DNA: TGTGCCACCAGCAGAGAACAGGGATTAGCGGGAGGGAATGAGCAGTTCTTC. Encoded protein: CATSREQGLAGGNEQFF.

The V gene is TRBV28, the J gene TRBJ1-1, with D uncertain. This CDR3 comprises 13 residues. The ends were cut back, 8 bases at V and 5 bases at J, with 15 bases in the middle. Germline CDR1 is MDHEN and CDR2 is SYDVKM. The chain's CDR3 is CASWQTEGTEAFF. CDR3 DNA sequence: TGTGCCAGCTGGCAAACAGAGGGAACTGAAGCTTTCTTT.

A single count supports this clonotype. The chain's CDR3 is CASTGVPSNQPQHF. The DNA for the CDR3 is TGTGCCAGTACCGGTGTACCGAGCAATCAGCCCCAGCATTTT. The chain carries TRBV19 and TRBJ1-5; no clear D. Germline-derived CDR1 and CDR2 are LNHDA and SQIVND (reference sequence). This CDR3 spans 14 amino acids. Deletions cut 7 bases from V and 1 base from J, with 11 bases between. The full variable domain, completed using reference TRBV19 and TRBJ1-5, is DGGITQSPKYLFRKEGQNVTLSCEQNLNHDAMYWYRQDPGQGLRLIYYSQIVNDFQKGDIAEGYSVSREKKESFPLTVTSAQKNPTAFYLCASTGVPSNQPQHFGDGTRLSIL.